Shown below are 31 T cell receptor beta chains from a single sample sequenced in a study of regulatory T cells in long-lasting Graves disease. As for time point: newly diagnosed GD, antithyroid drugs for less than 3 months. The TCR library used RNA extracted from PBMCs. HTBI primers from iRepertoire and Arm-PCR of CDR3 regions yielded the TCR beta libraries. One entry per CDR3 protein, called by TCRdb with MiXCR from the multiplex PCR reads. The sample has 350,000 to 450,000 distinct CDR3 sequences; over 14% are singletons. These data were also reused for a study on T cells in Graves' hyperthyroidism and ophthalmopathy.

Sequencing was performed on peripheral blood mononuclear cells (PBMCs), taken at new diagnosis, from a patient treated with antithyroid drugs. These receptors all stem from a woman aged 40-49 years with Graves disease.

This clonotype was picked up many times. The gene calls are TRBV11-2 and TRBJ2-7; D not certain. This CDR3 comprises 12 residues. Germline-derived CDR1 and CDR2 are SGHAT and FQNNGV. V gave up 4 bases and J gave up 3 bases, with 7 bases separating them. The CDR3 loop reads CASSSHYYEQYF. DNA for the CDR3: TGTGCCAGCAGCTCCCACTACTACGAGCAGTACTTC.

This clonotype has ten or more counts. V usage is TRBV19 and J usage is TRBJ2-1, with TRBD2 matching 11 bases. V shed 3 bases, J shed 4 bases, and the junction held 8 bases outside the gene matches. The CDR3 is made up of 17 amino acids. The V gene's germline CDR1 is LNHDA and CDR2 SQIVND (reference sequence). In DNA form, the CDR3 reads TGTGCCAGTAGTATGAAACCGGGACTAGCGGTTTACAATGAGCAGTTCTTC. Translated, it gives CASSMKPGLAVYNEQFF.

There are many counts of this clonotype. The J gene is TRBJ1-4, the V gene TRBV9; 9 nucleotides align to TRBD1. V lost 2 bases, J lost 5 bases, and 7 bases stayed unmatched. CDR1 and CDR2 (germline): SGDLS, YYNGEE. This CDR3 has 16 residues. The CDR3, as DNA: TGTGCCAGCAGCGTGGACAGGGGCACGGGAAATGAAAAACTGTTTTTT. Translating it yields CASSVDRGTGNEKLFF.

The chain combines TRBV19 with TRBJ2-1; D is tentatively TRBD1 or TRBD2 (7 bases each). CDR1 is LNHDA, CDR2 SQIVND, per germline (reference sequence). This CDR3 has 15 amino acids. V lost 7 bases to trimming and J lost 4 bases, with 17 bases between them. The CDR3 protein is CASMSGTENYNEQFF. CDR3 coding DNA: TGTGCCAGTATGAGCGGGACAGAGAATTACAATGAGCAGTTCTTC.

In this sample, this clonotype turned up many times. The genes are TRBV27 and TRBJ1-1, with D unclear. CDR1 is MNHEY and CDR2 is SMNVEV in the germline V gene (reference sequence). This CDR3 has 13 amino acids. V lost 2 bases to trimming and J lost 8 bases, with 12 bases between them. In nucleotides, the CDR3 is TGTGCCAGCAGTTTAGTGGAGGGTGTGGAAGCTTTCTTT. It yields the protein CASSLVEGVEAFF.

This clonotype was observed a handful of times. The chain carries TRBV9 and TRBJ2-3, with 9 bases aligning to TRBD2. Trimming at V came to 3 bases and at J to 2 bases, leaving 4 bases not matched to a gene. Germline loops: CDR1 SGDLS, CDR2 YYNGEE. CDR3 length equals 15 residues. The CDR3 DNA is TGTGCCAGCAGCGAAGCGGGAGGCCCCACAGATACGCAGTATTTT. Its translation: CASSEAGGPTDTQYF. The whole variable domain, filled in from reference TRBV9 and TRBJ2-3, reads DSGVTQTPKHLITATGQRVTLRCSPRSGDLSVYWYQQSLDQGLQFLIQYYNGEERAKGNILERFSAQQFPDLHSELNLSSLELGDSALYFCASSEAGGPTDTQYFGPGTRLTVL.

The table lists this clonotype with many counts. This rearrangement joins TRBV11-3 to TRBJ2-1; 14 bases align to TRBD2. CDR3 length: 17 amino acids. V shed 8 bases and J 3 bases; nucleotides not matched to a gene: 9. Per germline, CDR1 SGHNT and CDR2 YENEEA. The DNA of the CDR3 is TGTGCCAGCTCTGGGGGACTAGCGGGAGAATTCTACAATGAGCAGTTCTTC. Its protein product is CASSGGLAGEFYNEQFF.

The V call is TRBV7-9, the J call TRBJ2-7; TRBD2 is a possible D gene (7 bases). This CDR3 region has 13 residues. Trimming left V 6 bases short and J 4 bases short, with 13 bases between. CDR1 is SEHNR, CDR2 FQNEAQ, per germline (reference sequence). CDR3: CASRKSGTYEQYF. For the CDR3, the DNA is TGTGCCAGCAGAAAGAGCGGGACATACGAGCAGTACTTC.

The V call is TRBV20-1, the J call TRBJ2-3, with D unresolved. The V end lost 1 base, the J end lost 1 base, and 6 bases lay between the germline ends. Per germline, CDR1 DFQATT and CDR2 SNEGSKA (reference sequence). The CDR3 is made up of 13 amino acids. CDR3 in DNA: TGCAGTGCTAGAGCTTCGGGCACAGATACGCAGTATTTT. Translating gives CSARASGTDTQYF.

This clonotype was observed at least ten times. This chain uses TRBV6-2 or TRBV6-3 with TRBJ2-5; TRBD1 matches at 7 bases. V lost 8 bases to trimming and J lost 3 bases; unmatched junction nucleotides: 9. The CDR3 runs to 14 residues. The germline gives CDR1 MNHEY, CDR2 SVGEGT. The CDR3 coding sequence is TGTGCCAGCTCCGTCGGGACAGCAAAAGAGACCCAGTACTTC. It codes for CASSVGTAKETQYF.

This clonotype was picked up many times. The rearrangement uses TRBV28 and TRBJ2-2, with 8 positions matching TRBD1. V lost 3 bases and J lost 4; bases outside the gene matches: 10. Germline V lookup: CDR1 MDHEN, CDR2 SYDVKM. The CDR3 runs 17 residues. In DNA, the CDR3 is TGTGCCAGCAGTTTCTCTTCCGGGACAGGTCCCACCGGGGAGCTGTTTTTT. As protein: CASSFSSGTGPTGELFF.

This clonotype came up many times. The chain couples TRBV2 to TRBJ1-1; tentative D call: TRBD1 (5 bases). In germline, CDR1 is SNHLY, CDR2 FYNNEI. This CDR3 is built from 14 residues. Trimming took 2 bases from V and 1 from J, leaving 8 bases between them. CDR3 DNA sequence: TGTGCCAGCAGTGAACAGGGCCCGAACACTGAAGCTTTCTTT. Protein: CASSEQGPNTEAFF.

This clonotype was detected ten times or more. The DNA of the CDR3 is TGTGCCAGCAGCTCGGGACAGGGGGCGGACCAAGAGACCCAGTACTTC. This encodes CASSSGQGADQETQYF. This sequence joins TRBV13 and TRBJ2-5; 12 nucleotides match TRBD1. CDR3 size: 16 residues. Germline V lookup: CDR1 PRHDT, CDR2 FYEKMQ (reference sequence). The junction had 3 bases not matched to a gene; V was cut back by 4 bases and J by 0 bases.

At least ten counts were recorded for this clonotype. The V gene is TRBV3-1, the J gene TRBJ2-3; TRBD1 aligns across 7 bases. CDR1 is LGHDT and CDR2 is YNNKEL in the germline V gene (reference sequence). The CDR3 covers 13 residues. Losses at the gene ends were 5 bases for V and 6 bases for J; bases not matched to a gene: 5. CDR3 loop: CASSARQGDTQYF. CDR3 nucleotides: TGTGCCAGCAGCGCCCGACAGGGTGATACGCAGTATTTT.

This clonotype was seen ten or more times. This chain's CDR3 is CASSSWETQGTSGSSYEQYF. The CDR3, as DNA: TGTGCCAGCAGTTCATGGGAGACCCAGGGGACTAGCGGGAGCTCCTACGAGCAGTACTTC. The V and J genes are TRBV28 and TRBJ2-7, with 14 bases that match TRBD2. Germline V CDR1 and CDR2: MDHEN, SYDVKM. V shed 4 bases, J shed 0 bases, and the junction held 14 bases outside the gene matches. This CDR3 comprises 20 residues.

This chain links TRBV20-1 with TRBJ2-4; 14 bases map to TRBD2. Unmatched junction bases numbered 4, after V lost 6 bases and J lost 6 bases. The germline V gene has CDR1 DFQATT and CDR2 SNEGSKA (reference sequence). This CDR3 is built from 14 residues. The CDR3 sequence is CSARLAGGGNIQYF. In nucleotides, the CDR3 is TGCAGTGCCAGACTAGCGGGAGGGGGAAACATTCAGTACTTC.

The sample holds a few counts of this clonotype. This chain joins TRBV6-1 and TRBJ2-7, with TRBD2 identical over 8 bases. V shed 5 bases, J shed 2 bases, and the junction held 11 bases outside the gene matches. Germline V lookup: CDR1 MNHNS, CDR2 SASEGT. The length of the CDR3 is 16 residues. CDR3 in DNA: TGTGCCAGCAGTCCCAGCGGGAGCGGGTCCCCCTACGAGCAGTACTTC. It yields the protein CASSPSGSGSPYEQYF.

This clonotype is classed as medium-sized (0.01 to 0.1%). The germline gene is not matched at one end of the junction; a read error may be the cause. The V call is TRBV2, the J call TRBJ1-1, with a tentative D call TRBD1 (6 bases). The V gene's germline CDR1 is SNHLY and CDR2 FYNNEI. The CDR3 has 13 amino acids. The CDR3 region is CASSEMTVPQGIF. CDR3 in DNA: TGTGCCAGCAGTGAGATGACCGTCCCCCAGGGGATCTTT.

This clonotype appeared many times. The chain employs TRBV5-1 and TRBJ1-1; D may be TRBD1 (6 bases). CDR1 and CDR2 (germline): SGHRS, YFSETQ. The CDR3 is 14 amino acids. V was clipped by 0 bases and J by 6 bases, with 12 bases between them. CDR3 DNA: TGCGCCAGCAGCTTGGGGGGGGCGGTTGCTGAAGCTTTCTTT. Its protein is CASSLGGAVAEAFF.

This clonotype showed up many times. The chain carries TRBV2 and TRBJ2-5; the D gene is possibly TRBD2 (5 bases). Germline CDR1 SNHLY, CDR2 FYNNEI. V was cut by 5 bases and J by 5 bases, with 15 bases left in between. This CDR3 spans 14 amino acids. The CDR3 DNA reads as TGTGCCAGCAGTAGAGCGAGGAGGTTTGAGACCCAGTACTTC. Its protein product is CASSRARRFETQYF.

The table lists this clonotype with a few counts. This is likely a read error, given that the CDR3 carries no conserved phenylalanine or tryptophan at its end. The chain is built from TRBV6-1 and TRBJ2-1; D call uncertain. CDR3 length: 16 amino acids. Germline V gene data show CDR1 as MNHNS and CDR2 as SASEGT. V was shortened by 0 bases and J by 4 bases, with 13 bases between the two germline ends. CDR3 DNA sequence: TGTGCCAGCAGTGAAGCGCTTTATCCGCGGTACAATGAGCAGTTCCTC. Amino acids: CASSEALYPRYNEQFL.

This clonotype showed up just a few times. V usage is TRBV27 and J usage is TRBJ1-2; D is perhaps TRBD1 (5 bases). The CDR3 contains 13 residues. Germline V lookup: CDR1 MNHEY, CDR2 SMNVEV (reference sequence). V gave up 5 bases and J gave up 7 bases, with 14 bases separating them. The CDR3 loop is CASSPPGTSGYTF. For the CDR3, the DNA is TGTGCCAGCAGTCCTCCCGGGACGAGTGGCTACACCTTC.

This clonotype was counted at least ten times. The chain recombines TRBV11-3 with TRBJ1-1; perhaps TRBD1 as D (5 bases). Deletions cut 5 bases from V and 1 base from J, with 17 bases between. The CDR3 sequence is 16 residues long. In germline, CDR1 is SGHNT, CDR2 YENEEA. The CDR3 sequence: CASSPGATRGNTEAFF. CDR3 coding DNA: TGTGCCAGCAGCCCCGGGGCAACTCGGGGGAACACTGAAGCTTTCTTT. The complete variable domain, with remaining parts taken from reference TRBV11-3 and TRBJ1-1, reads EAGVVQSPRYKIIEKKQPVAFWCNPISGHNTLYWYLQNLGQGPELLIRYENEEAVDDSQLPKDRFSAERLKGVDSTLKIQPAELGDSAVYLCASSPGATRGNTEAFFGQGTRLTVV.

Written as DNA, the CDR3 is TGTGCCAGCGCGGGACAGGAGAATTCACCCCTCCACTTT. Encoded protein: CASAGQENSPLHF. This chain links TRBV27 with TRBJ1-6; 8 nucleotides line up with TRBD1. With V trimmed by 8 bases and J by 7 bases, 4 bases remained unmatched. CDR1 and CDR2 from the germline V gene are MNHEY and SMNVEV (reference sequence). The length of the CDR3 is 13 residues.

Notes on this clonotype: No conserved phenylalanine or tryptophan is present at the end of the CDR3, so a read error is the likely explanation. V is TRBV6-2 or TRBV6-3 and J is TRBJ2-7; weak D call: TRBD2 (6 bases). Trimming left V 2 bases short and J 2 bases short, with 13 bases between. The CDR3 spans 15 residues. Germline lookup yields CDR1 MNHEY and CDR2 SVGEGT. CDR3 DNA: TGTGCCAGCAGTTACGGGGGAGGCGGCACCTACGAGCAGTACTCC. Encoded protein: CASSYGGGGTYEQYS.

This clonotype was picked up many times. The chain links TRBV28 to TRBJ2-7; 7 nucleotides align to TRBD1. Trimming cost V 4 bases and J 2 bases; bases outside gene matches: 2. The germline CDR1 and CDR2 sequences are MDHEN and SYDVKM. This CDR3 comprises 13 residues. The DNA for the CDR3 is TGTGCCAGCAGTTGGGACAGCGCCTACGAGCAGTACTTC. Translating gives CASSWDSAYEQYF.

In its sample, this clonotype was seen a few times. This chain links TRBV10-2 with TRBJ2-1; D call uncertain. The CDR3 runs to 15 residues. Trimming pared 3 bases from V and 5 bases from J, leaving 14 bases between. Germline CDR1 reads WSHSY; CDR2 reads SAAADI. CDR3 bases: TGCGCCAGCAGTGACCCCCCTAAGGGTGACAATGAGCAGTTCTTC. Its translation: CASSDPPKGDNEQFF.

This clonotype has at least ten counts. J is TRBJ2-1 and V is TRBV12-3 or TRBV12-4; D unclear. Trimming removed 4 bases at V and 8 bases at J, with 6 bases between. This CDR3 is 11 amino acids long. CDR3 coding DNA: TGTGCCAGCAGTTATATCTATGAGCAGTTCTTC. This gives the protein CASSYIYEQFF.

The chain recombines TRBV5-4 with TRBJ1-1; a weak D match, TRBD1 (5 bases). Germline V gene lookup returns CDR1 SGHNT and CDR2 YYREEE (reference sequence). Trimming shortened V by 4 bases and J by 1 base, and 14 bases separated the two germline ends. This CDR3 has 15 amino acids. The CDR3 sequence is CASSTAGTRNTEAFF. In DNA, the CDR3 is TGTGCCAGCAGCACAGCCGGGACGCGGAACACTGAAGCTTTCTTT.

The sample holds many counts of this clonotype. The V call is TRBV12-3 or TRBV12-4, the J call TRBJ2-1; D not resolved. Trimming pared 6 bases from V and 15 bases from J, leaving 21 bases between. CDR3 size: 13 residues. CDR3 bases: TGTGCCAGCAGCAACCTAGGTGACTCAACACGGTTCTTC. It encodes CASSNLGDSTRFF.

This clonotype was seen at least ten times. The chain has TRBV7-2 and TRBJ2-4; 7 bases fit TRBD1. After removal of 1 base from V and 2 bases from J, the junction contained 5 bases not matched to a gene. From germline, CDR1 is SGHTA and CDR2 FQGNSA. This CDR3 contains 16 residues. CDR3 bases: TGTGCCAGCAGCTTAGAAGGGGGCAGGACCAAAAACATTCAGTACTTC. Amino acid sequence: CASSLEGGRTKNIQYF.